Listed below are T cell receptor beta chains from one sample, sequenced in a study of T cell clonotyping in hematopoietic cell transplantation. The table came from immunoSEQ multiplex PCR; TCRdb's copy has only in-frame clones and leaves some out. The repertoire includes about 16,000 clones, 80% to 90% of them detected once, and around 4.5% sits in the top ten. The sequencing input was peripheral blood mononuclear cells. The receptors shown here come from a woman in her thirties or forties in good health. Some clones in this sample may be carry-over from other donors' samples. The CDR3 runs from the conserved cysteine through the conserved F or W. The order of the fields is CDR3 DNA, CDR3 protein, D gene, J gene, V gene, clone size. D genes are given only for firm matches. Size is stated for part of the rows, as once, few or many counts, or as a class when the clone is expanded.

DNA: TGCAGCGTAAGCCGGGACAGCGACATTTCCTATGGCTACACCTTC
CDR3: CSVSRDSDISYGYTF
D: TRBD1
J: TRBJ1-2
V: TRBV29-1
size: .

DNA: TGTGCCAGTAGTGGACAGGGTTATCAGCCCCAGCATTTT
CDR3: CASSGQGYQPQHF
D: TRBD1
J: TRBJ1-5
V: TRBV19
size: .

DNA: TGCAGCGTTGTGGGGGACAGGGGAGATCTAGAGACCCAGTACTTC
CDR3: CSVVGDRGDLETQYF
D: TRBD1
J: TRBJ2-5
V: TRBV29-1
size: once

DNA: TGTGCCAGCAGCTTCAGCGGGAGTGACATTCAGTACTTC
CDR3: CASSFSGSDIQYF
D: TRBD2
J: TRBJ2-4
V: TRBV5-6
size: .

DNA: TGCAGCTCCGAGTGGGGCTACACCTTC
CDR3: CSSEWGYTF
D: .
J: TRBJ1-2
V: TRBV29-1
size: .

DNA: TGTGCCAGCAGCCCAACAGGGGGCCAAGAGACCCAGTACTTC
CDR3: CASSPTGGQETQYF
D: TRBD1
J: TRBJ2-5
V: TRBV5-5
size: .

DNA: TGTGCCAGCAGCCTTCGGGACAGCAACACCGGGGAGCTGTTTTTT
CDR3: CASSLRDSNTGELFF
D: TRBD1
J: TRBJ2-2
V: TRBV7-2
size: once

DNA: TGTGCCAGCAGTGATCTTATGCGCAGCAATCAGCCCCAGCATTTT
CDR3: CASSDLMRSNQPQHF
D: .
J: TRBJ1-5
V: TRBV2
size: once

DNA: TGTGCCAGCAGTTTAGGCGGACAGGGTGATAAACTGTTTTTT
CDR3: CASSLGGQGDKLFF
D: TRBD1
J: TRBJ1-4
V: TRBV28
size: .

DNA: TGCAGCGTGCTGGTGAAGGCAGGGTCCTACGAGCAGTACTTC
CDR3: CSVLVKAGSYEQYF
D: .
J: TRBJ2-7
V: TRBV29-1
size: .

DNA: TGTGCCAGCAGCTATAGCCTCTCCGACAGGGGGCAGAATCAGCCCCAGCATTTT
CDR3: CASSYSLSDRGQNQPQHF
D: .
J: TRBJ1-5
V: TRBV12-1
size: .

DNA: TGCGCCAGCAGCCTCGGACTGGAACCCACAGATACGCAGTATTTT
CDR3: CASSLGLEPTDTQYF
D: .
J: TRBJ2-3
V: TRBV4-3
size: .

DNA: TGTGCCAGTAGTATAGATAGGGAGATGAACACTGAAGCTTTCTTT
CDR3: CASSIDREMNTEAFF
D: .
J: TRBJ1-1
V: TRBV19
size: .

DNA: TGTGCCAGTAGATGGGGGGTCCGTGATCAGCCCCAGCATTTT
CDR3: CASRWGVRDQPQHF
D: .
J: TRBJ1-5
V: TRBV19
size: once

DNA: TGTGCCAGCAGTCCTGGGGGGGCTTACTATGGCTACACCTTC
CDR3: CASSPGGAYYGYTF
D: .
J: TRBJ1-2
V: TRBV27
size: .

DNA: TGTGCCTGGGGGGGACAGGGGAATGAAAAACTGTTTTTT
CDR3: CAWGGQGNEKLFF
D: TRBD1
J: TRBJ1-4
V: TRBV30
size: .

DNA: TGTGCCAGCAGTTCCCACTCGGGGACAAACGAGCAGTACTTC
CDR3: CASSSHSGTNEQYF
D: .
J: TRBJ2-7
V: TRBV27
size: .

DNA: TGTGCCAGCAGTGTGGACAGCAACTATGGCTACACCTTC
CDR3: CASSVDSNYGYTF
D: .
J: TRBJ1-2
V: TRBV2
size: .

DNA: TGCAGCGCTAACCGGGACAGTACCGTCTATGGCTACACCTTC
CDR3: CSANRDSTVYGYTF
D: TRBD1
J: TRBJ1-2
V: TRBV29-1
size: .

DNA: TGTGCCAGCAGCCGCCAACCCAACACTGAAGCTTTCTTT
CDR3: CASSRQPNTEAFF
D: .
J: TRBJ1-1
V: TRBV7-8
size: .

DNA: TGTGCCATCAGTGAAACGCAGCGAGCAACTAATGAAAAACTGTTTTTT
CDR3: CAISETQRATNEKLFF
D: .
J: TRBJ1-4
V: TRBV10-3
size: medium-sized

DNA: TGTGCCAGCAGTTACTGGGGACAGGGCCTTCCAAACACCATATATTTT
CDR3: CASSYWGQGLPNTIYF
D: TRBD1
J: TRBJ1-3
V: TRBV6-5
size: .

DNA: TGTGCCAGCAGCGCCCGGGCCGGGACAGCGAACACTGAAGCTTTCTTT
CDR3: CASSARAGTANTEAFF
D: TRBD1
J: TRBJ1-1
V: TRBV9
size: .

DNA: TGTGCCAGCAGCCCAAGGGGCGGGGGCCCCACACCCCTCCACTTT
CDR3: CASSPRGGGPTPLHF
D: .
J: TRBJ1-6
V: TRBV7-2
size: .

DNA: TGTGCCAGCAGCTTGAAGACTAGTAGGGCCAATGAGCAGTTCTTC
CDR3: CASSLKTSRANEQFF
D: .
J: TRBJ2-1
V: TRBV5-4
size: .

DNA: TGTGCCAGCAGCTTGAGGGACAGGGTGTTGACCGGGGCCAACGTCCTGACTTTC
CDR3: CASSLRDRVLTGANVLTF
D: TRBD1
J: TRBJ2-6
V: TRBV7-8
size: .

DNA: TGTGCCAGCAGCGTCGAGACAGGGTACTCCTACGAGCAGTACTTC
CDR3: CASSVETGYSYEQYF
D: TRBD1
J: TRBJ2-7
V: TRBV9
size: .

DNA: TGTGCCAGCAGTGACAGGGGTCCCACTGAAGCTTTCTTT
CDR3: CASSDRGPTEAFF
D: .
J: TRBJ1-1
V: TRBV2
size: .

DNA: TGCGCCAGCAGCAAGGGACAGCCAATTGCAACTAATGAAAAACTGTTTTTT
CDR3: CASSKGQPIATNEKLFF
D: TRBD1
J: TRBJ1-4
V: TRBV5-1
size: once

DNA: TGCGCCAGCAGCTTGGCAGGGGTTCCCTCTGGAAACACCATATATTTT
CDR3: CASSLAGVPSGNTIYF
D: .
J: TRBJ1-3
V: TRBV5-1
size: once

DNA: TGTGCCAGCAGTTTACCCCGGGTTGGGGAGACCCAGTACTTC
CDR3: CASSLPRVGETQYF
D: .
J: TRBJ2-5
V: TRBV28
size: .

DNA: TGTGCCAGCAGCCCGTCAGGACTAGCGGGAGGGAACACAGATACGCAGTATTTT
CDR3: CASSPSGLAGGNTDTQYF
D: TRBD2
J: TRBJ2-3
V: TRBV4-2
size: .

DNA: TGCGCCAGCAGCTCGGACAGCTACGAGCAGTACTTC
CDR3: CASSSDSYEQYF
D: .
J: TRBJ2-7
V: TRBV5-1
size: .

DNA: TGTGCCAGCAGCTTAGCGGCTTACGAGCAGTACTTC
CDR3: CASSLAAYEQYF
D: .
J: TRBJ2-7
V: TRBV7-2
size: .

DNA: TGTGCCACCAGCAGAGATAATCCAACAGCTAATGAAAAACTGTTTTTT
CDR3: CATSRDNPTANEKLFF
D: .
J: TRBJ1-4
V: TRBV15
size: once

DNA: TGTGCCACCAGCAGAGTGTTTGAGGGGACCGGGGAGCTGTTTTTT
CDR3: CATSRVFEGTGELFF
D: .
J: TRBJ2-2
V: TRBV15
size: .

DNA: TGTGCCAGCAGCGTAGTGCCGGAAACCTGCGAGCAGTACTTC
CDR3: CASSVVPETCEQYF
D: .
J: TRBJ2-7
V: TRBV9
size: once

DNA: TGCGCCAGCAGCCAAGATCACCTCCTTGGGGCCGCTGAGCAGTACTTC
CDR3: CASSQDHLLGAAEQYF
D: .
J: TRBJ2-7
V: TRBV4-3
size: .